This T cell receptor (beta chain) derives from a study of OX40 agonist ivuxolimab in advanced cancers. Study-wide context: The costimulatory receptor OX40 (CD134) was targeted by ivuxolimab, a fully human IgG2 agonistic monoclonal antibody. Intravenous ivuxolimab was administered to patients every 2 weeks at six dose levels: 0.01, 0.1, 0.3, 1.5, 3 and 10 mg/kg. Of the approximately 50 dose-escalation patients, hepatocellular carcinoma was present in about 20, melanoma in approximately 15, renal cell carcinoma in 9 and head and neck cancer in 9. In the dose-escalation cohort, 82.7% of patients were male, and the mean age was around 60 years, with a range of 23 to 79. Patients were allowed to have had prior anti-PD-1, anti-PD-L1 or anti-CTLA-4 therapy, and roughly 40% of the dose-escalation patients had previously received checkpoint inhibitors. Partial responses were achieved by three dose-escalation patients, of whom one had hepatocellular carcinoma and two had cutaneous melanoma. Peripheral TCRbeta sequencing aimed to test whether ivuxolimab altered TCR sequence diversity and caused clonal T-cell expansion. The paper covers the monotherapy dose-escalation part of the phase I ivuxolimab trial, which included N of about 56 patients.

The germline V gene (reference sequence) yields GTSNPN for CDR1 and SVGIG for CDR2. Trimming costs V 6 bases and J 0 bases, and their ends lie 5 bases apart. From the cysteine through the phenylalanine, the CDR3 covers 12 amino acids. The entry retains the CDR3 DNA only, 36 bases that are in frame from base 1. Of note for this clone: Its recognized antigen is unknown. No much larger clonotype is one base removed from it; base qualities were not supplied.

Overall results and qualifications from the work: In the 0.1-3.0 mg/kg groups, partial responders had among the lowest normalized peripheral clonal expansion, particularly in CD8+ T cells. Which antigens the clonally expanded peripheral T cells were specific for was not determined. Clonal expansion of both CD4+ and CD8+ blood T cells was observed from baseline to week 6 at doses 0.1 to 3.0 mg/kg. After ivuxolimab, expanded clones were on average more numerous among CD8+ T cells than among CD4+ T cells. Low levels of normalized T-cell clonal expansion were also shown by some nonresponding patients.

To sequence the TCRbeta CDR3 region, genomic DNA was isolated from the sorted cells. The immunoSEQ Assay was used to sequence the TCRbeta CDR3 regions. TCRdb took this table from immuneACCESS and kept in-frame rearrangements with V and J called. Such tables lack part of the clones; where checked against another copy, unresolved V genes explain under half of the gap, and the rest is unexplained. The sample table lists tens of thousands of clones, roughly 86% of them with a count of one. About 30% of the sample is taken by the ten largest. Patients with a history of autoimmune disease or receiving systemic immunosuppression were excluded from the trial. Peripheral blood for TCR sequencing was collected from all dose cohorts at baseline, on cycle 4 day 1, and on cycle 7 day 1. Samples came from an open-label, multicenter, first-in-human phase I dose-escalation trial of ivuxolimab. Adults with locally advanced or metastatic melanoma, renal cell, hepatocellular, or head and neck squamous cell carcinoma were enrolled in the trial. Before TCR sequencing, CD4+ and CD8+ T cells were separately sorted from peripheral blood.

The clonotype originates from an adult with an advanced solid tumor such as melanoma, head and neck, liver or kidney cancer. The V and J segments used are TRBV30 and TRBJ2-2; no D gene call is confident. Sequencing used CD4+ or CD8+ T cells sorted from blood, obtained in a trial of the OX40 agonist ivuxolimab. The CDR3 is CACNANTGELFF. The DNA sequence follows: TGTGCCTGTAACGCGAACACCGGGGAGCTGTTTTTT. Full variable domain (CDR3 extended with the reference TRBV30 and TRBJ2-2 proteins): SQTIHQWPATLVQPVGSPLSLECTVEGTSNPNLYWYRQAAGRGLQLLFYSVGIGQISSEVPQNLSASRPQDRQFILSSKKLLLSDSGFYLCACNANTGELFFGEGSRLTVL.